This TCR beta chain was sequenced in a study of blood T cell repertoires in COVID-19. About the study: Material from acute and convalescent COVID-19 was sourced from the United States, Italy and Spain. PBMCs, B-cell-depleted T cells, or T cells provided the cDNA or gDNA that made up the material.

V was clipped by 2 bases and J by 1 base, with 5 bases between them. This CDR3 is 14 amino acids long. Germline V gives CDR1 SGHNT, CDR2 YENEEA. In the authors' workflow: How many nucleated cells were present was estimated from reference gene primer amplification. Clones were read by immunoSEQ multiplex PCR, and TCRdb kept only the in-frame ones, dropping some. The V and J calls and clone size were taken over from that table, and D and trimming were inferred from the DNA. The data contain more than 45,000 clones, 86% of them singletons. The TCR comes from an elderly man with acute or convalescent COVID-19. The chain carries TRBV11-3 and TRBJ2-2; D is unresolved. The material sequenced was peripheral blood. CDR3 sequence (DNA): TGTGCCAGCAGCTTACGCAGGAACACCGGGGAGCTGTTTTTT. This gives the protein CASSLRRNTGELFF.